Below, one T cell receptor (beta chain) is given with its context. Its specificity is not known. This entry belongs to a study of neurological immune-mediated disorders. Whole-study findings and limits: HTLV-1-associated myelopathy had the most TCR clonal expansion, whereas multiple sclerosis had the least (lower than in healthy controls). CDR3 amino acid sequences of expanded clones were not shared across subjects, a result suggesting private repertoires in all groups.

The unsorted libraries were made from 2 million PBMCs kept at -80 C. Sequencing of 15-18 subjects in each run yielded over 200 million TCR-beta sequences. TCRdb independently ran MiXCR on the 5' RACE reads; one entry per CDR3 protein. This table has about 29,000 distinct CDR3 sequences, 12% appearing once. The ends were cut back, 4 bases at V and 7 bases at J, with 11 bases in the middle. Germline V gene lookup returns CDR1 MNHEY and CDR2 SVGAGI. This CDR3 has 13 residues. This rearrangement joins TRBV6-5 to TRBJ1-5; TRBD1 might be the D (5 bases). The sequence was obtained from a woman aged 55-75 years in good health. The material sequenced was PBMCs. In DNA form, the CDR3 reads TGTGCCAGCAGTTCCAGGGTGGGACAGCCCCAGCATTTT. Translation gives CASSSRVGQPQHF.